These 30 T cell receptor beta chains were all obtained from the same sample, sequenced in a study of CD8 T cells in ankylosing spondylitis. Overall study findings and caveats: There was a TCR beta motif, made of eight highly homologous variants, that appeared characteristic of ankylosing spondylitis blood.

TCRdb re-analysed the 5' RACE reads in MiXCR, keeping a single row per CDR3 protein. The data show 500,000 to 550,000 distinct CDR3 sequences, with approximately 12% seen just once and over 6.5% held by the top ten. The antigens of these receptors remain unknown. Sequencing used blood, either unsorted or a sorted T cell fraction (not recorded which). All receptors derive from a male donor with ankylosing spondylitis.

This clonotype was recorded a few times. This chain links TRBV3-1 with TRBJ1-6; the D is unclear. Germline CDR1 LGHDT, CDR2 YNNKEL (reference sequence). Trimming removed 0 bases from V and 4 bases from J, with 7 bases in between. CDR3 length: 15 residues. As DNA, the CDR3 is TGTGCCAGCAGCCAAGACGGCAGATATAATTCACCCCTCCACTTT. Translating it yields CASSQDGRYNSPLHF.

This clonotype appeared a few times. The chain has TRBV24-1 and TRBJ2-2, with 10 bases that match TRBD1. This CDR3 is built from 17 residues. CDR1 KGHDR and CDR2 SFDVKD come from the germline V gene. With 0 bases clipped from V and 2 bases from J, the junction kept 2 bases outside the gene matches. The CDR3 loop is CATSDLRDRGNTGELFF. The DNA of the CDR3 is TGTGCCACCAGTGATTTGCGGGACAGGGGAAACACCGGGGAGCTGTTTTTT.

This clonotype was counted many times. The CDR3 protein is CASSLNGGNTIYF. The CDR3 DNA is TGTGCCAGCAGTTTGAATGGTGGAAACACCATATATTTT. The chain is built from TRBV28 and TRBJ1-3; the D is unclear. The V gene's germline CDR1 is MDHEN and CDR2 SYDVKM. The CDR3 is 13 amino acids. V lost 3 bases and J 3 bases, leaving 6 bases between the germline ends.

CDR3 sequence (DNA): TGTGCCAGCAGTCACCCCCAGGGTAGGTCCTACGAGCAGTACTTC. Amino acids: CASSHPQGRSYEQYF. The chain carries TRBV6-5 and TRBJ2-7; perhaps TRBD1 as D (5 bases). The CDR3 is 15 amino acids. With 5 bases removed from V and 1 base from J, the gap between germline ends came to 15 bases. CDR1 MNHEY and CDR2 SVGAGI come from the germline V gene.

This clonotype was seen a handful of times. This chain connects TRBV7-9 to TRBJ1-4, with 8 nucleotides matching TRBD1. CDR1 SEHNR and CDR2 FQNEAQ come from the germline V gene (reference sequence). The V segment lost 5 bases and the J segment 5 bases; nucleotides outside the gene matches: 7. The CDR3 is 15 residues long. CDR3: CASSPDRTGNEKLFF. As DNA, the CDR3 is TGTGCCAGCAGCCCCGACCGGACAGGGAATGAAAAACTGTTTTTT.

The chain uses TRBV29-1 and TRBJ2-5, with D perhaps TRBD1 (6 bases). Germline V gives CDR1 SQVTM, CDR2 ANQGSEA. Trimming left V 0 bases short and J 1 base short, with 12 bases between. The CDR3 contains 15 residues. The CDR3, as DNA: TGCAGCGTTGAAGAAGCAGGGGATGCCCAAGAGACCCAGTACTTC. This sequence encodes CSVEEAGDAQETQYF. Full variable domain (rest looked up from reference TRBV29-1 and TRBJ2-5): SAVISQKPSRDICQRGTSLTIQCQVDSQVTMMFWYRQQPGQSLTLIATANQGSEATYESGFVIDKFPISRPNLTFSTLTVSNMSPEDSSIYLCSVEEAGDAQETQYFGPGTRLLVL.

This clonotype was counted at least ten times. The chain employs TRBV28 and TRBJ2-6, with 12 nucleotides matching TRBD1. Germline CDR1 is MDHEN and CDR2 is SYDVKM. V shed 2 bases and J 2 bases; nucleotides not matched to a gene: 4. The CDR3 contains 18 residues. The CDR3, as DNA: TGTGCCAGCAGTTTAGGGACAGGGGGCGGCCCTGGGGCCAACGTCCTGACTTTC. It translates to CASSLGTGGGPGANVLTF.

The V gene is TRBV9, the J gene TRBJ2-7; 7 nucleotides align to TRBD1. CDR3 length equals 14 residues. V lost 3 bases to trimming and J lost 1 base; unmatched junction nucleotides: 4. From germline, CDR1 is SGDLS and CDR2 YYNGEE. This CDR3 is CASSAPDRSYEQYF. CDR3 nucleotides: TGTGCCAGCAGCGCTCCGGACAGGTCCTACGAGCAGTACTTC.

This clonotype has at least ten counts. V and J are TRBV2 and TRBJ1-5, with D unclear. Trimming cost V 7 bases and J 8 bases, with 12 bases left between them. CDR3 length: 12 residues. Germline lookup yields CDR1 SNHLY and CDR2 FYNNEI. In DNA form, the CDR3 reads TGTGCCAGCAAGGTACACGAGGAGCCCCAGCATTTT. This encodes CASKVHEEPQHF.

In this sample, this clonotype turned up a few times. CDR3 region: CASTGGLAGGETQYF. As DNA, the CDR3 is TGCGCCAGCACCGGCGGACTAGCGGGAGGGGAGACCCAGTACTTC. The rearrangement uses TRBV5-1 and TRBJ2-5, with 15 bases fitting TRBD2. This CDR3 region has 15 residues. V was pared by 6 bases and J by 5 bases, with 5 bases of the junction left unmatched. The germline gives CDR1 SGHRS, CDR2 YFSETQ.

The chain carries TRBV15 and TRBJ2-7, with a weak D call TRBD2 (5 bases). The V gene lost 1 base and the J gene lost 0 bases, with 10 bases spanning the gap. Germline V gene data show CDR1 as LNHNV and CDR2 as YYDKDF (reference sequence). The CDR3 contains 15 residues. CDR3 protein: CATSRGERSSYEQYF. Written as DNA, the CDR3 is TGTGCCACCAGCAGAGGCGAGCGGAGCTCCTACGAGCAGTACTTC.

The CDR3 sequence is CASSSLLGNQPQHF. CDR3 DNA: TGCGCCAGCAGCTCCCTATTGGGAAATCAGCCCCAGCATTTT. This chain uses TRBV4-1 with TRBJ1-5; D uncertain. Trimming pared 5 bases from V and 4 bases from J, leaving 12 bases between. The CDR3 loop spans 14 amino acids. Germline CDR1 reads MGHRA; CDR2 reads YSYEKL.

Notes on this clonotype: A junction end diverges from the germline sequence, so it may reflect a read error. The rearrangement joins TRBV7-2 to TRBJ2-5, with D possibly TRBD2 on 6 matching bases. This CDR3 spans 14 amino acids. Germline values: CDR1 SGHTA, CDR2 FQGNSA. For the CDR3, the DNA is TGTGCCAGCAGCCTAGCGTCGGCGGGGGAGACCCAGTACTTC. Residues: CASSLASAGETQYF.

The CDR3 reads CATSRERPNTGELFF. The CDR3 DNA reads TGTGCCACCAGCAGGGAGAGGCCTAACACCGGGGAGCTGTTTTTT. The chain carries TRBV15 and TRBJ2-2, with D hard to call. Looked up from germline, CDR1 is LNHNV and CDR2 is YYDKDF (reference sequence). V gave up 3 bases and J gave up 2 bases, with 10 bases separating them. The CDR3 has 15 residues.

V is TRBV5-1 and J is TRBJ2-4; 12 nucleotides line up with TRBD2. Looked up from germline, CDR1 is SGHRS and CDR2 is YFSETQ. The J segment lost 16 bases and the V segment lost 0 bases, leaving 11 bases of the junction unmatched. This CDR3 is 15 amino acids long. As DNA, the CDR3 is TGCGCCAGCAGCTTGGGGGGGACTAGCGGGCACCCCGAATACTTC. Amino acids: CASSLGGTSGHPEYF.

This clonotype has a handful of counts. The chain combines TRBV29-1 with TRBJ2-5; D is unresolved. V was pared by 4 bases and J by 0 bases, with 9 bases between. CDR1 SQVTM and CDR2 ANQGSEA come from the germline V gene. This CDR3 comprises 13 residues. The CDR3 DNA sequence: TGCAGCGTTGGTGCCAGCAACCAAGAGACCCAGTACTTC. This encodes CSVGASNQETQYF.

This rearrangement joins TRBV7-9 to TRBJ2-3; D remains ambiguous. This CDR3 region has 14 residues. V lost 5 bases to trimming and J lost 4 bases, with 13 bases between them. From germline, CDR1 is SEHNR and CDR2 FQNEAQ (reference sequence). CDR3 in DNA: TGTGCCAGCAGCGATCTAGGCTCCGCAGATACGCAGTATTTT. Amino acids: CASSDLGSADTQYF.

There are a few counts of this clonotype. The chain links TRBV11-2 to TRBJ1-5, with D uncertain. The ends were cut back, 4 bases at V and 0 bases at J, with 10 bases in the middle. In germline, CDR1 is SGHAT, CDR2 FQNNGV. This CDR3 contains 15 residues. CDR3 region: CASSSGPHSNQPQHF. CDR3 in DNA: TGTGCCAGCAGCTCCGGGCCTCATAGCAATCAGCCCCAGCATTTT.

Only a few counts were recorded for this clonotype. The chain's CDR3 is CASSLSPWGGELFF. In DNA form, the CDR3 reads TGTGCCAGCAGTTTGTCCCCATGGGGCGGGGAGCTGTTTTTT. This chain links TRBV12-3 or TRBV12-4 with TRBJ2-2; D is uncertain. Trimming stripped 3 bases from V and 7 bases from J, with 12 bases between. This CDR3 is built from 14 residues.

This clonotype was counted between two and nine times. Here the CDR3 DNA reads TGCAGCGCAAAGGGACAGGGGGCCACTGAAGCTTTCTTT. Translation: CSAKGQGATEAFF. The chain is built from TRBV29-1 and TRBJ1-1; 12 bases are a match to TRBD1. Trimming cost V 7 bases and J 4 bases; bases outside gene matches: 4. Germline CDR1 SQVTM, CDR2 ANQGSEA. CDR3 length equals 13 residues. Looking up the rest from reference TRBV29-1 and TRBJ1-1 gives the full variable domain: SAVISQKPSRDICQRGTSLTIQCQVDSQVTMMFWYRQQPGQSLTLIATANQGSEATYESGFVIDKFPISRPNLTFSTLTVSNMSPEDSSIYLCSAKGQGATEAFFGQGTRLTVV.

CDR3 coding DNA: TGCAGTGCTAGATCCGGGACTAGCGGCACAGATACGCAGTATTTT. This translates into CSARSGTSGTDTQYF. The V and J genes are TRBV20-1 and TRBJ2-3; 10 positions agree with TRBD2. The CDR3 contains 15 residues. The trim removed 2 bases at V and 1 base at J, leaving 3 bases unmatched. Germline lookup yields CDR1 DFQATT and CDR2 SNEGSKA (reference sequence).

This clonotype has just a few counts. The rearrangement joins TRBV10-2 to TRBJ1-1, with 8 bases lining up with TRBD1. The CDR3 covers 13 residues. The V gene's germline CDR1 is WSHSY and CDR2 SAAADI. Trimming at V came to 6 bases and at J to 8 bases, leaving 8 bases not matched to a gene. The CDR3 loop is CASSLGQVPEAFF. DNA of the CDR3: TGCGCCAGCAGCCTGGGACAGGTCCCCGAAGCTTTCTTT.

This clonotype was detected many times. This sequence joins TRBV7-2 and TRBJ2-3, with D perhaps matching TRBD1 (5 bases). Per germline, CDR1 SGHTA and CDR2 FQGNSA. V gave up 2 bases and J gave up 4 bases, with 10 bases separating them. The CDR3 sequence is 14 residues long. The CDR3 DNA sequence: TGTGCCAGCAGCTTATTCCAGGGATCAGATACGCAGTATTTT. This translates into CASSLFQGSDTQYF.

The chain joins TRBV5-6 to TRBJ1-2; tentative D call: TRBD1 (5 bases). CDR1 is SGHDT and CDR2 is YYEEEE in the germline V gene. This CDR3 comprises 15 residues. The V and J ends lost 5 bases and 0 bases respectively, with 14 bases between them. The CDR3 loop reads CASSRDSYSNYGYTF. The CDR3 DNA reads as TGTGCCAGCAGTCGTGACAGTTACTCTAACTATGGCTACACCTTC.

The chain combines TRBV4-1 with TRBJ2-7; D may be TRBD1 (6 bases). V shed 2 bases and J shed 4 bases, with 12 bases lying between them. Germline V gives CDR1 MGHRA, CDR2 YSYEKL. The CDR3 has 14 amino acids. CDR3 region: CASSQTTGNYEQYV. The CDR3 coding sequence is TGCGCCAGCAGCCAAACCACAGGGAATTACGAGCAGTACGTC.

The rearrangement joins TRBV4-1 to TRBJ2-3; no firm D call. Germline V gene lookup returns CDR1 MGHRA and CDR2 YSYEKL. V dropped 4 bases and J dropped 0 bases, with 14 bases sitting between them. The CDR3 is made up of 16 amino acids. CDR3 in DNA: TGCGCCAGCAGCCCATCCTTAGCTGCTAGCACAGATACGCAGTATTTT. It codes for CASSPSLAASTDTQYF.

The gene calls are TRBV7-2 and TRBJ2-1; 11 positions match TRBD2. Trimming cost V 5 bases and J 10 bases; bases outside gene matches: 7. The CDR3 has 14 amino acids. Per the germline V gene, CDR1 is SGHTA and CDR2 is FQGNSA. The CDR3 bases are TGTGCCAGCAGCCGGACTAGCGGGTTAGGGGAGCAGTTCTTC. Its protein product is CASSRTSGLGEQFF.

In this sample, this clonotype turned up a few times. The chain combines TRBV5-1 with TRBJ2-3; D remains unclear. CDR1 is SGHRS and CDR2 is YFSETQ in the germline V gene. The ends were cut back, 7 bases at V and 7 bases at J, with 16 bases in the middle. The CDR3 is made up of 13 amino acids. CDR3 protein: CASGLSSANTQYF. The CDR3 DNA reads as TGCGCCAGCGGGTTATCGAGTGCGAATACGCAGTATTTT.

The V gene is TRBV7-9, the J gene TRBJ1-5; no definite D call. The V gene lost 4 bases and the J gene lost 4 bases, with 5 bases spanning the gap. The CDR3 contains 12 residues. Per germline, CDR1 SEHNR and CDR2 FQNEAQ (reference sequence). The chain's CDR3 is CASSSKNQPQHF. The DNA of the CDR3 is TGTGCCAGCAGCTCCAAAAATCAGCCCCAGCATTTT. Together with reference TRBV7-9 and TRBJ1-5, the CDR3 gives the full variable domain: DTGVSQNPRHKITKRGQNVTFRCDPISEHNRLYWYRQTLGQGPEFLTYFQNEAQLEKSRLLSDRFSAERPKGSFSTLEIQRTEQGDSAMYLCASSSKNQPQHFGDGTRLSIL.

This clonotype was seen a few times. This chain joins TRBV5-1 and TRBJ2-3; D uncertain. This CDR3 region has 16 residues. V was trimmed by 0 bases and J by 0 bases, leaving 11 bases between them. Germline CDR1 and CDR2: SGHRS and YFSETQ. The CDR3: CASSLGQSSSTDTQYF. For the CDR3, the DNA is TGCGCCAGCAGCTTGGGGCAGTCCTCTAGCACAGATACGCAGTATTTT.